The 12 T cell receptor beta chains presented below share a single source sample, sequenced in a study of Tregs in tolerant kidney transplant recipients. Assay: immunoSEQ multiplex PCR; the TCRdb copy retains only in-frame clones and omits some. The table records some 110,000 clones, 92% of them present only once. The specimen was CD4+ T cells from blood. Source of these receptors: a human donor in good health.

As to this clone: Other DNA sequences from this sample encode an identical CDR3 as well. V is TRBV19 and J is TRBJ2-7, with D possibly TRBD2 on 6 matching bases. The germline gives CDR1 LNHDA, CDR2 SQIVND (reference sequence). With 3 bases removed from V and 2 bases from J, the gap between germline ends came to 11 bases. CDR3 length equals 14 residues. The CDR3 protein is CASSIPGGTYEQYF. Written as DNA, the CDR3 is TGTGCCAGTAGTATTCCAGGCGGGACCTACGAGCAGTACTTC. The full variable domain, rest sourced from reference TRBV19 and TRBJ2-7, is DGGITQSPKYLFRKEGQNVTLSCEQNLNHDAMYWYRQDPGQGLRLIYYSQIVNDFQKGDIAEGYSVSREKKESFPLTVTSAQKNPTAFYLCASSIPGGTYEQYFGPGTRLTVT.

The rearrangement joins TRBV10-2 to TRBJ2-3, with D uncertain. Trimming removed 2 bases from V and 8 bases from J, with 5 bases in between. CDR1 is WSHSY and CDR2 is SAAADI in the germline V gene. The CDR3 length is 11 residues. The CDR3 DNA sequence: TGCGCCAGCAGTGAGACGGGTACGCAGTATTTT. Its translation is CASSETGTQYF.

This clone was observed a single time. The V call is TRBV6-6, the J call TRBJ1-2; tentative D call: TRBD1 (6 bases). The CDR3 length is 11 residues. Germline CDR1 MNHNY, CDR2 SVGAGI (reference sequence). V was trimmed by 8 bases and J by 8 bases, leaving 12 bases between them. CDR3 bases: TGTGCCAGCGGGGGGCAGCGAGGCTACACCTTC. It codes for CASGGQRGYTF.

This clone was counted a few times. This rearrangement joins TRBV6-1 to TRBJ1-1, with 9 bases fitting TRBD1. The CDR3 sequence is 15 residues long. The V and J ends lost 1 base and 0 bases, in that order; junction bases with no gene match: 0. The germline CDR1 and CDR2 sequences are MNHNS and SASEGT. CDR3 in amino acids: CASSEGTGVNTEAFF. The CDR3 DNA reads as TGTGCCAGCAGTGAAGGGACAGGGGTGAACACTGAAGCTTTCTTT.

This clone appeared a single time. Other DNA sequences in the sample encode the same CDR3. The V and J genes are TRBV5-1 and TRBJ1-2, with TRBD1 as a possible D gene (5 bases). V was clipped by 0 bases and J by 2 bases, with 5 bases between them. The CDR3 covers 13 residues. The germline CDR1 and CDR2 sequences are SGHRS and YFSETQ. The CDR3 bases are TGCGCCAGCAGCTTGGGACAGAACTATGGCTACACCTTC. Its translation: CASSLGQNYGYTF.

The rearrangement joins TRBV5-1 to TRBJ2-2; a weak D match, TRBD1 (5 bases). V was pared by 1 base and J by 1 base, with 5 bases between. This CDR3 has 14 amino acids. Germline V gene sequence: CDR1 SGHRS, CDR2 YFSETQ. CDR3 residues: CASSLTGNTGELFF. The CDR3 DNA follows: TGCGCCAGCAGCTTGACAGGGAACACCGGGGAGCTGTTTTTT.

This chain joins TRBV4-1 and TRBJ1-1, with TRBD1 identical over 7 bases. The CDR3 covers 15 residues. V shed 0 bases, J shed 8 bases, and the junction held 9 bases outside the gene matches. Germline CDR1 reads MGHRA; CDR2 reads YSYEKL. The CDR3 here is CASSQDYPGTAEAFF. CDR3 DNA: TGCGCCAGCAGCCAAGACTACCCAGGGACAGCAGAAGCTTTCTTT.

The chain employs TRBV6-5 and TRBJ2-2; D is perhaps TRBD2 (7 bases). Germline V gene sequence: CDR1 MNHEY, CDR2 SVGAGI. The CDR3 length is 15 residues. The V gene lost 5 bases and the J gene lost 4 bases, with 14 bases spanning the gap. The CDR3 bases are TGTGCCAGCAGTCCCACGGGGGGCAGCACCGGGGAGCTGTTTTTT. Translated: CASSPTGGSTGELFF.

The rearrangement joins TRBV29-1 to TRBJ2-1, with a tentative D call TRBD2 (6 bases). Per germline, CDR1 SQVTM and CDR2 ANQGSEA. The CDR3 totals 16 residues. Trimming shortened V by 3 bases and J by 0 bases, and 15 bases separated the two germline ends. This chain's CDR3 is CSVEEGHRSSYNEQFF. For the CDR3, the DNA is TGCAGCGTTGAGGAGGGGCACAGGAGCTCCTACAATGAGCAGTTCTTC.

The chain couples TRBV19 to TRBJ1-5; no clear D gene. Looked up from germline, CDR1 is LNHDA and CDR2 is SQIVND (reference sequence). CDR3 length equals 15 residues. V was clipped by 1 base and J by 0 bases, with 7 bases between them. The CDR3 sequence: CASSIVGNSNQPQHF. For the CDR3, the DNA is TGTGCCAGTAGTATAGTAGGGAATAGCAATCAGCCCCAGCATTTT.

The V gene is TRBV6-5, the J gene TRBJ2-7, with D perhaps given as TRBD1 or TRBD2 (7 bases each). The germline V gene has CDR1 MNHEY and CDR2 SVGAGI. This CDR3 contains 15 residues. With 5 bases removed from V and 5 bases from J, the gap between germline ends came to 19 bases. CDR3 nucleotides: TGTGCCAGCAGTGCCCGGGGGAGGGGGCGCGACGAGCAGTACTTC. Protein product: CASSARGRGRDEQYF.

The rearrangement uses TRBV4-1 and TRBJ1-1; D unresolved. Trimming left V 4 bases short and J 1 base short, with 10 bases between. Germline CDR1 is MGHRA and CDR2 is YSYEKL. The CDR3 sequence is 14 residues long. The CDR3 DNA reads TGCGCCAGCAGCCCCCGCCGGGGGAACACTGAAGCTTTCTTT. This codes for CASSPRRGNTEAFF.